Shown below are 26 T cell receptor beta chains from a single sample sequenced in a study of blood T cell repertoires in COVID-19. Measured with immunoSEQ multiplex PCR; TCRdb has only the in-frame clones, and not every one. The sample contains hundreds of thousands of clones, around 80% of which appear only once. Sequencing input: PBMCs or T cells enriched from blood (not recorded which). These receptors originate from a man aged 25-45 years with acute COVID-19.

V is TRBV28 and J is TRBJ1-5; 7 positions match TRBD1. CDR1 and CDR2 from the germline V gene are MDHEN and SYDVKM. The CDR3 has 16 amino acids. With V trimmed by 2 bases and J by 5 bases, 9 bases remained unmatched. The CDR3 sequence is CASSLDRTGKHQPQHF. The CDR3 DNA reads TGTGCCAGCAGTTTAGATAGGACAGGAAAACATCAGCCCCAGCATTTT.

The chain combines TRBV5-6 with TRBJ2-3; the D gene is possibly TRBD1 (6 bases). CDR1 and CDR2 (germline): SGHDT, YYEEEE. V lost 2 bases to trimming and J lost 3 bases, with 7 bases between them. This CDR3 is built from 13 residues. Here the CDR3 reads CASSFTGTDTQYF. CDR3 in DNA: TGTGCCAGCAGCTTTACAGGGACAGATACGCAGTATTTT.

The chain recombines TRBV5-4 with TRBJ1-6; no clear D. V was shortened by 1 base and J by 8 bases, with 13 bases between the two germline ends. Germline V gene sequence: CDR1 SGHNT, CDR2 YYREEE (reference sequence). This CDR3 is built from 15 residues. The CDR3 DNA reads as TGTGCCAGCAGCTTGCGGGGAGCGGGGTATTCACCCCTCCACTTT. This gives the protein CASSLRGAGYSPLHF. Combining the CDR3 with reference TRBV5-4 and TRBJ1-6 gives the whole variable domain ETGVTQSPTHLIKTRGQQVTLRCSSQSGHNTVSWYQQALGQGPQFIFQYYREEENGRGNFPPRFSGLQFPNYSSELNVNALELDDSALYLCASSLRGAGYSPLHFGNGTRLTVT.

This clone is medium-sized within its sample. This sample includes further DNA sequences coding for the same CDR3. The CDR3, as DNA: TGTGCCAGCAGCGCCCGACAGGGGCCCAGTCAGCCCCAGCATTTT. This translates into CASSARQGPSQPQHF. The V and J genes are TRBV7-8 and TRBJ1-5; 8 nucleotides match TRBD1. V dropped 5 bases and J dropped 6; count of bases not matched to a gene: 9. The germline gives CDR1 SGHVS, CDR2 FQNEAQ. This CDR3 is 15 amino acids long. The whole variable domain, remainder taken from reference TRBV7-8 and TRBJ1-5, is GAGVSQSPRYKVAKRGQDVALRCDPISGHVSLFWYQQALGQGPEFLTYFQNEAQLDKSGLPSDRFFAERPEGSVSTLKIQRTQQEDSAVYLCASSARQGPSQPQHFGDGTRLSIL.

V usage is TRBV21-1 and J usage is TRBJ1-6; TRBD1, the D gene given by the table, was not confirmed from the DNA. TRBV21-1 is listed as a pseudogene. This CDR3 region has 15 residues. The CDR3 DNA reads TGTGCCAGCAGCGGACAAAACCTATATAATTCACCCCTCCACTTT. It translates to CASSGQNLYNSPLHF.

Only one count was recorded for this clone. The rearrangement joins TRBV21-1 to TRBJ1-1. TRBV21-1 is a pseudogene. CDR3 length: 16 residues. The CDR3 region has the DNA TGTGCCAGCAACTCCACCCGGAGTGGGTTGAACACTGAAGCTTTCTTT. This gives the protein CASNSTRSGLNTEAFF.

J is TRBJ1-4 and V is TRBV29-1; TRBD1 is a possible D gene (5 bases). The CDR3 is made up of 13 amino acids. In germline, CDR1 is SQVTM, CDR2 ANQGSEA. Trimming left V 4 bases short and J 0 bases short, with 6 bases between. In DNA, the CDR3 is TGCAGCGTTGCAGGGACAACTAATGAAAAACTGTTTTTT. It yields the protein CSVAGTTNEKLFF.

The rearrangement uses TRBV28 and TRBJ2-7; 7 nucleotides match TRBD1. Looked up from germline, CDR1 is MDHEN and CDR2 is SYDVKM. V dropped 8 bases and J dropped 3; count of bases not matched to a gene: 10. The CDR3 loop spans 14 amino acids. The CDR3 region has the DNA TGTGCCAGCCGATCGGGGACAGCTATCTACGAGCAGTACGTC. It yields the protein CASRSGTAIYEQYV.

This chain uses TRBV28 with TRBJ1-2; D is perhaps TRBD1 (6 bases). Germline V CDR1 and CDR2: MDHEN, SYDVKM. The V gene lost 8 bases and the J gene lost 3 bases, with 19 bases spanning the gap. The CDR3 is 15 amino acids. The CDR3: CASGGSSGLDYGYTF. CDR3 nucleotide sequence: TGTGCCAGCGGGGGCTCGTCTGGGTTGGACTATGGCTACACCTTC.

J is TRBJ2-7 and V is TRBV5-6; TRBD2 matches 10 bases. This CDR3 has 14 residues. Per the germline V gene, CDR1 is SGHDT and CDR2 is YYEEEE. Losses at the gene ends were 7 bases for V and 6 bases for J; bases not matched to a gene: 10. The CDR3 sequence: CASGRGTSGTEQYV. DNA for the CDR3: TGTGCCAGCGGAAGGGGTACTAGCGGGACCGAGCAGTACGTC.

The gene calls are TRBV7-2 and TRBJ2-1, with D possibly TRBD1 on 6 matching bases. Per germline, CDR1 SGHTA and CDR2 FQGNSA. Trimming took 6 bases from V and 2 from J, leaving 14 bases between them. The CDR3 consists of 15 residues. CDR3 loop: CASRRQVNTYNEQFF. The CDR3 DNA sequence: TGTGCCAGCAGGAGACAGGTGAATACCTACAATGAGCAGTTCTTC.

The chain links TRBV24-1 to TRBJ2-3; D unresolved. V lost 3 bases and J lost 4, with 13 bases in between. The CDR3 extends over 15 amino acids. Germline V lookup: CDR1 KGHDR, CDR2 SFDVKD. CDR3 DNA sequence: TGTGCCACCAGTGATAGTATACTGGGCCCAGATACGCAGTATTTT. Encoded protein: CATSDSILGPDTQYF.

This chain connects TRBV5-5 to TRBJ1-1; D gene uncertain. The germline V and J ends were trimmed by 4 bases and 5 bases, with 15 bases remaining between them. The CDR3 length is 14 residues. Looked up from germline, CDR1 is SGHKS and CDR2 is YYEKEE (reference sequence). CDR3 sequence reads: CASSLVRDRTEAFF. CDR3 sequence (DNA): TGTGCCAGCAGCCTTGTGAGGGATCGGACTGAAGCTTTCTTT.

The V gene is TRBV27, the J gene TRBJ1-5, with D possibly TRBD1 on 5 matching bases. The germline V gene has CDR1 MNHEY and CDR2 SMNVEV (reference sequence). Trimming pared 4 bases from V and 6 bases from J, leaving 16 bases between. This CDR3 comprises 15 residues. The CDR3 is CASSSGGVVSQPQHF. DNA of the CDR3: TGTGCCAGCAGTTCCGGAGGGGTGGTGAGTCAGCCCCAGCATTTT.

CDR3 residues: CASSQEARKGYNEQFF. The CDR3 DNA is TGTGCCAGCAGCCAAGAAGCCAGGAAAGGCTACAATGAGCAGTTCTTC. The chain combines TRBV3-1 (or the pseudogene TRBV3-2) with TRBJ2-1, with D hard to call. The CDR3 length is 16 residues. The V end lost 0 bases, the J end lost 3 bases, and 12 bases lay between the germline ends. The germline CDR1 and CDR2 sequences are LGHDT and YNNKEL (reference sequence).

V usage is TRBV2 and J usage is TRBJ1-5, with 10 nucleotides matching TRBD1. CDR1 SNHLY and CDR2 FYNNEI come from the germline V gene. Trimming removed 6 bases from V and 2 bases from J; junction bases left unmatched: 13. This CDR3 region has 18 residues. The CDR3 DNA is TGTGCCAGCAGAGCCGGGACAGGGGCCTGGGGAGGCAATCAGCCCCAGCATTTT. Amino acid sequence: CASRAGTGAWGGNQPQHF.

The genes are TRBV5-4 and TRBJ2-3; TRBD2 aligns across 8 bases. Germline V gene lookup returns CDR1 SGHNT and CDR2 YYREEE (reference sequence). The CDR3 contains 15 residues. V was pared by 0 bases and J by 6 bases, with 6 bases of the junction left unmatched. Here the CDR3 DNA reads TGTGCCAGCAGCTTGGCAGCGGGGGTTTTTGATACGCAGTATTTT. Protein sequence: CASSLAAGVFDTQYF.

The chain has TRBV28 and TRBJ1-4; 8 positions match TRBD1. The CDR3 contains 15 residues. V shed 6 bases and J 8 bases; nucleotides not matched to a gene: 11. CDR1 and CDR2 from the germline V gene are MDHEN and SYDVKM. The CDR3 sequence: CASRLTDRGGEKLFF. DNA of the CDR3: TGTGCCAGCAGACTTACCGACAGGGGTGGGGAAAAACTGTTTTTT.

V gene TRBV14 combines with J gene TRBJ2-1, with D unclear. V was clipped by 2 bases and J by 9 bases, with 8 bases between them. The CDR3 is 12 residues long. Germline V gives CDR1 SGHDN, CDR2 FVKESK. CDR3 residues: CASSQPLSEQFF. The CDR3 bases are TGTGCCAGCAGCCAACCCCTGAGTGAGCAGTTCTTC.

CDR3 in amino acids: CAWGQGEIAKNIQYF. The DNA for the CDR3 is TGTGCCTGGGGCCAAGGAGAAATAGCCAAAAACATTCAGTACTTC. This chain uses TRBV30 with TRBJ2-4; no clear D. This CDR3 is built from 15 residues. CDR1 is GTSNPN and CDR2 is SVGIG in the germline V gene (reference sequence). Trimming pared 5 bases from V and 0 bases from J, leaving 14 bases between.

This rearrangement joins TRBV5-4 to TRBJ2-6; D is possibly TRBD1 (5 bases). Trimming removed 4 bases from V and 0 bases from J, with 11 bases in between. The germline gives CDR1 SGHNT, CDR2 YYREEE (reference sequence). The CDR3 spans 16 residues. The CDR3 nucleotides are TGTGCCAGCAGCGGGGCATGGCACTCTGGGGCCAACGTCCTGACTTTC. Its protein product is CASSGAWHSGANVLTF. Using reference TRBV5-4 and TRBJ2-6 for the parts outside the CDR3, the full variable domain is ETGVTQSPTHLIKTRGQQVTLRCSSQSGHNTVSWYQQALGQGPQFIFQYYREEENGRGNFPPRFSGLQFPNYSSELNVNALELDDSALYLCASSGAWHSGANVLTFGAGSRLTVL.

The chain joins TRBV7-9 to TRBJ2-1; 11 positions match TRBD2. CDR1 and CDR2 from the germline V gene are SEHNR and FQNEAQ (reference sequence). V shed 6 bases, J shed 3 bases, and the junction held 13 bases outside the gene matches. There are 18 residues in the CDR3. The CDR3 loop reads CASRRGPTSGAIYNEQFF. The CDR3, as DNA: TGTGCCAGCAGGCGGGGGCCGACTAGCGGGGCCATCTACAATGAGCAGTTCTTC.

The chain employs TRBV15 and TRBJ1-6; 8 nucleotides line up with TRBD1. V trimming: 4 bases; J trimming: 8 bases; junction bases outside the gene matches: 4. The germline V gene encodes CDR1 LNHNV and CDR2 YYDKDF (reference sequence). This CDR3 region has 14 residues. CDR3 DNA sequence: TGTGCCACCAGCATCCGGACAGGGTATTCACCCCTCCACTTT. Amino acids: CATSIRTGYSPLHF. Variable domain in full (rest from reference TRBV15 and TRBJ1-6): DAMVIQNPRYQVTQFGKPVTLSCSQTLNHNVMYWYQQKSSQAPKLLFHYYDKDFNNEADTPDNFQSRRPNTSFCFLDIRSPGLGDTAMYLCATSIRTGYSPLHFGNGTRLTVT.

This clone was counted only a few times. The chain links TRBV9 to TRBJ1-3; the D is unclear. The CDR3 extends over 13 amino acids. The germline V and J ends were trimmed by 0 bases and 7 bases, with 8 bases remaining between them. Germline loops: CDR1 SGDLS, CDR2 YYNGEE. CDR3 nucleotide sequence: TGTGCCAGCAGCGTAGCCGACTGGAACACCATATATTTT. Encoded protein: CASSVADWNTIYF.

This rearrangement joins TRBV4-3 to TRBJ2-2, with D possibly matching TRBD2 (6 bases). CDR1 LGHNA and CDR2 YSLEER come from the germline V gene. V lost 1 base and J 2 bases, leaving 14 bases between the germline ends. The CDR3 is 17 amino acids. This CDR3 is CASSQGKGLLNTGELFF. CDR3 DNA sequence: TGCGCCAGCAGCCAAGGGAAGGGACTTTTAAACACCGGGGAGCTGTTTTTT.

The rearrangement joins TRBV19 to TRBJ2-3, with D unresolved. From germline, CDR1 is LNHDA and CDR2 SQIVND (reference sequence). The CDR3 loop spans 13 amino acids. Trimming took off 7 bases at V and 3 bases at J, with 11 bases between the two ends. CDR3 sequence (DNA): TGTGCCAGTAAGAGTCGGTCGACAGATACGCAGTATTTT. It encodes CASKSRSTDTQYF.